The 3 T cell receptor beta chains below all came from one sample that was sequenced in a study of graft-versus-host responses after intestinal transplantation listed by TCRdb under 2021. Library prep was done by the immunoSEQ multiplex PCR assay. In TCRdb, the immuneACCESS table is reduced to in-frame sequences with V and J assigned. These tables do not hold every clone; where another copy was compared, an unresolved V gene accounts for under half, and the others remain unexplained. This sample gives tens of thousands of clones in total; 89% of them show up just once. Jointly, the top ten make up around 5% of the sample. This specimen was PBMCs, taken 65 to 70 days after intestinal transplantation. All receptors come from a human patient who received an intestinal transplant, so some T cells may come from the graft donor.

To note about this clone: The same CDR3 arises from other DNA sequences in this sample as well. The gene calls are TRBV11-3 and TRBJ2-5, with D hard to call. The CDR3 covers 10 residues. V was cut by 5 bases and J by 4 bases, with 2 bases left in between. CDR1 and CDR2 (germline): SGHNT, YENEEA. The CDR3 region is CASSGETQYF. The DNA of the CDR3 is TGTGCCAGCAGCGGAGAGACCCAGTACTTC.

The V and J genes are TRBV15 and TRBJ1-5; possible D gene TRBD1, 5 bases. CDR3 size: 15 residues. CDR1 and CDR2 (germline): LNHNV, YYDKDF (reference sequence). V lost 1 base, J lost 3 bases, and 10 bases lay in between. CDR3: CATSRVGRVNQPQHF. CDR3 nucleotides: TGTGCCACCAGCAGAGTAGGCAGGGTCAATCAGCCCCAGCATTTT.

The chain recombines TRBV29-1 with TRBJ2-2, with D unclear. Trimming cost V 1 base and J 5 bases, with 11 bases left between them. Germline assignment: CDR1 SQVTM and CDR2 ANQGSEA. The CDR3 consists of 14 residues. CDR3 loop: CSVEAGSDTGELFF. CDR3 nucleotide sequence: TGCAGCGTTGAAGCCGGCAGTGATACCGGGGAGCTGTTTTTT.